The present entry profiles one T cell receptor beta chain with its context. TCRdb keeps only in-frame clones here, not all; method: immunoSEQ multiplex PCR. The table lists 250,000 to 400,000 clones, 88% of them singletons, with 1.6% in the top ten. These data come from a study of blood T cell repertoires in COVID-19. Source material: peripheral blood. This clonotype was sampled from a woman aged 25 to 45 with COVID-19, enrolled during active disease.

Here the CDR3 reads CASSPGHQMNTEAFF. In nucleotides, the CDR3 is TGTGCCAGCAGCCCTGGACACCAGATGAACACTGAAGCTTTCTTT. The chain is built from TRBV12-1 and TRBJ1-1; the table calls TRBD1, which could not be checked here. TRBV12-1 is deemed a pseudogene. There are 15 residues in the CDR3.